Listed below are T cell receptor beta chains from one sample, sequenced in a study of CD8+CD57+ T cells in acquired aplastic anemia. TCRdb reanalysed the reads using MiXCR and keeps one entry per CDR3 protein. Of fewer than 200,000 distinct CDR3 sequences in the sample, under 55% were seen once. Input material: sorted CD4+, CD8+, or CD8+CD57+ T cells (not recorded which) from PBMCs. The receptors come from a human donor with aplastic anemia. CDR3s include the opening cysteine and the closing phenylalanine or tryptophan. Each record gives: D gene, J gene, clone size, V gene, CDR3 DNA, CDR3 protein. The D gene is left open where the match is weak. Size is stated for part of the rows, as once, few or many counts, or as a class when the clone is expanded.

-	TRBJ1-6	few	TRBV10-3	TGTGCCGGGAGACAACTAGGGACGGCTTCACCCCTCCACTTT	CAGRQLGTASPLHF
-	TRBJ2-2	-	TRBV9	TGTGCCAGCAGCGTACAAGTATACGCGAACACCGGGGAGCTGTTTTTT	CASSVQVYANTGELFF
TRBD1	TRBJ2-2	many	TRBV11-2	TGTGCCAGCAGCTTAGGAGGACAGGGGAACACCGGGGAGCTGTTTTTT	CASSLGGQGNTGELFF
TRBD1	TRBJ2-7	many	TRBV6-2/TRBV6-3	TGTGCCAGCAGTTACTCATACTCTGGGACAGGGGGCTACGAGCAGTACTTC	CASSYSYSGTGGYEQYF
-	TRBJ1-1	-	TRBV19	TGTGCCAGTAGTATATTCAGTAACACTGAAGCTTTCTTT	CASSIFSNTEAFF
-	TRBJ2-7	many	TRBV5-8	TGTGCCAGCAGCTCCCGAGAAGGGAAGGCCTACGAGCAGTACTTC	CASSSREGKAYEQYF
-	TRBJ1-2	-	TRBV15	TGTGCCACCAGCCCCCGACGTCGGGACTATGGCTACACCTTC	CATSPRRRDYGYTF
TRBD1	TRBJ1-3	many	TRBV12-3/TRBV12-4	TGTGCCAGCAGTTCCACAGGGGACTCCTCTGGAAACACCATATATTTT	CASSSTGDSSGNTIYF
-	TRBJ1-4	many	TRBV9	TGTGCCAGCAGCGTAGATGGGTCTAACCCGGACTTTTTT	CASSVDGSNPDFF
-	TRBJ1-5	many	TRBV10-1	TGCGCCAGCAGCGGACCAGGAGGGGCCCAGCATTTT	CASSGPGGAQHF
-	TRBJ1-1	many	TRBV3-1	TGTGCCAGCAGCCAAGCCCTCGACACGAGGACTGAAGCTTTCTTT	CASSQALDTRTEAFF
TRBD1	TRBJ2-1	-	TRBV25-1	TGTGCCAGCAGAGGACAGGGGCGAAATGAGCAGTTCTTC	CASRGQGRNEQFF
-	TRBJ2-1	few	TRBV25-1	TGTGCCAGCAGTTCGGGGCAGGCGACGAGCAATGAGCAGTTCTTC	CASSSGQATSNEQFF
TRBD2	TRBJ2-3	few	TRBV6-2/TRBV6-3	TGTGCCAGCAGTTCTCCTTCAGCGGGGGGGCCGGGAGATACGCAGTATTTT	CASSSPSAGGPGDTQYF
TRBD1	TRBJ1-2	-	TRBV20-1	TGCAGTGCTACCTCCGGGACAGGGAACTATGGCTACACCTTC	CSATSGTGNYGYTF
-	TRBJ1-1	many	TRBV6-1	TGTGCCAGCAGTGAAAGCCGGGACATCCTCACTGAAGCTTTCTTT	CASSESRDILTEAFF
TRBD1	TRBJ2-3	-	TRBV19	TGTGCCAGTAGTAGACAGGGGGCAGATACGCAGTATTTT	CASSRQGADTQYF
TRBD1	TRBJ1-6	medium-sized	TRBV7-2	TGTGCCAGCAGCCCGGGACAGGGGAATTCACCCCTCCACTTT	CASSPGQGNSPLHF
-	TRBJ2-1	-	TRBV5-4	TGTGCCAGCAGCTTGATCGAGCTGTCAAGCGCTGAGCAGTTCTTC	CASSLIELSSAEQFF
-	TRBJ1-1	many	TRBV29-1	TGCAGCGTTGTTAGCTGGGATTCCCTCCTGAACACTGAAGCTTTCTTT	CSVVSWDSLLNTEAFF
TRBD1	TRBJ1-5	-	TRBV20-1	TGCAGTGCTAGAGTTACAGGGGAGAATCAGCCCCAGCATTTT	CSARVTGENQPQHF
TRBD1	TRBJ2-7	-	TRBV5-1	TGCGCCAGCAGCCTGGGGACAGCGAGCTCCTACGAGCAGTACTTC	CASSLGTASSYEQYF
-	TRBJ2-5	many	TRBV7-7	TGTGCCAGCAGCCCCCTAGGTTACCAAGAGACCCAGTACTTC	CASSPLGYQETQYF
-	TRBJ1-2	-	TRBV4-1	TGCACCAGCCGGGGCTGGGGCTACACCTTC	CTSRGWGYTF
-	TRBJ2-5	-	TRBV9	TGTGCCAGCAGCGTAGTTGGGGGAGTCCAAGAGACCCAGTACTTC	CASSVVGGVQETQYF
TRBD1	TRBJ1-2	many	TRBV5-5	TGTGCCAGCAGCCTGCCCGGGACAGGGGTTGGCTACACCTTC	CASSLPGTGVGYTF
TRBD1	TRBJ2-7	-	TRBV7-2	TGTGCCAGCAGACACAGGGGGTACAACGAGCAGTACTTC	CASRHRGYNEQYF
-	TRBJ2-2	few	TRBV12-3/TRBV12-4	TGTGCCAGCAGTTACGGGGGGAACACCGGGGAGCTGTTTTTT	CASSYGGNTGELFF
-	TRBJ1-6	-	TRBV5-4	TGTGCCAGCAGCTTGTCCGGGTATCGGGGAGGTTCACCCCTCCACTTT	CASSLSGYRGGSPLHF
TRBD1	TRBJ1-4	-	TRBV29-1	TGCAGCGCGGAGGGGGCAAATGAAAAACTGTTTTTT	CSAEGANEKLFF
-	TRBJ2-3	many	TRBV6-1	TGTGCCAGCAGTCCACCGGGGGTTGGCACAGATACGCAGTATTTT	CASSPPGVGTDTQYF
TRBD2	TRBJ2-1	many	TRBV7-2	TGTGCCAGCAGCTTGAGCGGGGGGGCAATTTTCTTC	CASSLSGGAIFF
-	TRBJ1-1	few	TRBV6-5	TGTGCCAGCAGTTACGAAAAGGGTACTTCTGAAGCTTTCTTT	CASSYEKGTSEAFF
-	TRBJ2-5	-	TRBV24-1	TGTGCCACCAGTGATTTGGGGCAAGCGACAGGCCGCCAAGGGACCCAGTACTTC	CATSDLGQATGRQGTQYF
-	TRBJ2-5	-	TRBV11-2	TGTGCCAGCCGCTTAGACGGGGGCGTTGGGGAGACCCAGTACTTC	CASRLDGGVGETQYF
TRBD2	TRBJ2-3	many	TRBV19	TGTGCCAGTAGTCCGGGACTAGCGGGGGGGCAGGATACGCAGTATTTT	CASSPGLAGGQDTQYF
-	TRBJ1-1	-	TRBV29-1	TGCAGCGTTGAACTCCACACTGAAGCTTTCTTT	CSVELHTEAFF
TRBD1	TRBJ1-4	many	TRBV20-1	TGCAGTGCTAGATCGGACAGGGGTGGGGAAAAACTGTTTTTT	CSARSDRGGEKLFF
TRBD1	TRBJ2-7	many	TRBV27	TGTGCCAGCAGTCGGACAGGGCGCTCCTACGAGCAGTACTTC	CASSRTGRSYEQYF
-	TRBJ1-1	-	TRBV2	TGTGCCAGCAGTGAAAATCGGGACAAAGCTTTCTTT	CASSENRDKAFF
TRBD1	TRBJ1-5	many	TRBV16	TGTGCCAGCAGCCAATCGTCGATGACAGGGAGAGTGGGTCAGCCCCAGCATTTT	CASSQSSMTGRVGQPQHF
-	TRBJ2-7	-	TRBV7-2	TGTGCCAGCAGCTTATTAAGGGGCGATGGCGAGCAGTACTTC	CASSLLRGDGEQYF